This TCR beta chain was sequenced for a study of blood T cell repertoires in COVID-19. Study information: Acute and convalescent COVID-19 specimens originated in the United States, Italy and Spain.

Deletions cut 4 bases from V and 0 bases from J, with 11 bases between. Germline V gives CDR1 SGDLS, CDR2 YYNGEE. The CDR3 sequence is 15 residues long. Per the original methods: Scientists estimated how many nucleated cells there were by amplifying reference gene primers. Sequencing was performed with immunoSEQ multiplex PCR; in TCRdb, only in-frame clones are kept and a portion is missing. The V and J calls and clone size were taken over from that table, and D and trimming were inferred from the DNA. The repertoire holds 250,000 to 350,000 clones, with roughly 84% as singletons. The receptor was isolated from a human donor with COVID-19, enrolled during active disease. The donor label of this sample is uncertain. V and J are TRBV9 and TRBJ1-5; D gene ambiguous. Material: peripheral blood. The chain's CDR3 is CASSLLDGSNQPQHF. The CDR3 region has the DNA TGTGCCAGCAGCTTACTAGACGGTAGCAATCAGCCCCAGCATTTT.